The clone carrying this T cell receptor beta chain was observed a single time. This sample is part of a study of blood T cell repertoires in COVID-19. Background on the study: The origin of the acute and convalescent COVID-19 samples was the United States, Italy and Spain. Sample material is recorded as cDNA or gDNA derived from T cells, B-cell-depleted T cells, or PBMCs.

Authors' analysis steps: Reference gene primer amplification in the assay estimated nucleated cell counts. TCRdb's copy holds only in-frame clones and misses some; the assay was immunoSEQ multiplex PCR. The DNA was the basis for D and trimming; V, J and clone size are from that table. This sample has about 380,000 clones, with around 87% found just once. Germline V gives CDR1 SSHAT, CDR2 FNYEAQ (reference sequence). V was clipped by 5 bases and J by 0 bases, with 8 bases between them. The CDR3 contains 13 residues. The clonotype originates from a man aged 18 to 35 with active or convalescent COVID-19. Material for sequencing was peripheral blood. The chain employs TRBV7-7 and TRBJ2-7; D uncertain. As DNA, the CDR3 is TGTGCCAGCAGCGCCGGTAGCTCCTACGAGCAGTACTTC. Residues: CASSAGSSYEQYF.